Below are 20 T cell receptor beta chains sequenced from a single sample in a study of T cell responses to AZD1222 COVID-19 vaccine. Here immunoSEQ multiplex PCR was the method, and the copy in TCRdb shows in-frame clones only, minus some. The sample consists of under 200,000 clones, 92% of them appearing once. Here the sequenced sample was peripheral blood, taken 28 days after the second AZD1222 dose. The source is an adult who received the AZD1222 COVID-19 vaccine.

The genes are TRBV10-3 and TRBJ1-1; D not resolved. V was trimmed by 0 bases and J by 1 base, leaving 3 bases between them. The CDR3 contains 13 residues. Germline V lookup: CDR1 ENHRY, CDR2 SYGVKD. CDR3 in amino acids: CAISESWNTEAFF. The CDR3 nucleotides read TGTGCCATCAGTGAGTCCTGGAACACTGAAGCTTTCTTT.

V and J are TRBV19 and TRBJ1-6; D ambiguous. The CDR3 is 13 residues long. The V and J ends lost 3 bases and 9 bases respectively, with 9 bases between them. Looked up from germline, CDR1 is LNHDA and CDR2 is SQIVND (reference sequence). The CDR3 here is CASSISDGSPLHF. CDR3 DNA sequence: TGTGCCAGTAGTATTAGTGACGGTTCACCCCTCCACTTT.

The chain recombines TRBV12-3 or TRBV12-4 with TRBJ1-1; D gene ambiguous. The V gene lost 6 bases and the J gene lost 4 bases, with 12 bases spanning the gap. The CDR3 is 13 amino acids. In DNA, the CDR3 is TGTGCCAGCAGGCAGGATTACGGCACTGAAGCTTTCTTT. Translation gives CASRQDYGTEAFF.

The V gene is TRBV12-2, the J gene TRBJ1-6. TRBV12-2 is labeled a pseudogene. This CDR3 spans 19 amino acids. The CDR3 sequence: CASRLGGSLHEVRIHPLHF. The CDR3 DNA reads TGTGCAAGTCGCTTAGGAGGGTCATTACACGAAGTCAGAATTCACCCCCTCCACTTT.

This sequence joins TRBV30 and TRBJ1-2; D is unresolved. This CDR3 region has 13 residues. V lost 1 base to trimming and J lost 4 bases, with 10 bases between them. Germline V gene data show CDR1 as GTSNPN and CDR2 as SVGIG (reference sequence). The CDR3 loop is CAWSENFFYGYTF. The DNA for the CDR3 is TGTGCCTGGAGTGAAAACTTCTTCTATGGCTACACCTTC.

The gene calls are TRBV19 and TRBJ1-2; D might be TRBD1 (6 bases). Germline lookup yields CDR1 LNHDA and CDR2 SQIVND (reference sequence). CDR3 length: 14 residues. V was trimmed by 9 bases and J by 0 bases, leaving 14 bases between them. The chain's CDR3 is CASGGQGANYGYTF. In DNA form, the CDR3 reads TGTGCCAGCGGGGGGCAGGGTGCTAACTATGGCTACACCTTC.

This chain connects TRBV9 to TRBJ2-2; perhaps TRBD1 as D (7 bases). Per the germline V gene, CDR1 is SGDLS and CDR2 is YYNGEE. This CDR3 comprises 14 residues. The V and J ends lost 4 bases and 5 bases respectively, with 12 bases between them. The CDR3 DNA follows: TGTGCCAGCAGCTCACCAGGGGGGACCGGGGAGCTGTTTTTT. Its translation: CASSSPGGTGELFF.

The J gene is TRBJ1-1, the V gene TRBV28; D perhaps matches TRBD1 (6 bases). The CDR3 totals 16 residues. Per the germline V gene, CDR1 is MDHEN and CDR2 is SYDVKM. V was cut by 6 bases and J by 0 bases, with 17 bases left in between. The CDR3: CASSPQGIEMNTEAFF. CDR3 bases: TGTGCCAGCAGCCCACAGGGAATAGAGATGAACACTGAAGCTTTCTTT. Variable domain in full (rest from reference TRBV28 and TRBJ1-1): DVKVTQSSRYLVKRTGEKVFLECVQDMDHENMFWYRQDPGLGLRLIYFSYDVKMKEKGDIPEGYSVSREKKERFSLILESASTNQTSMYLCASSPQGIEMNTEAFFGQGTRLTVV.

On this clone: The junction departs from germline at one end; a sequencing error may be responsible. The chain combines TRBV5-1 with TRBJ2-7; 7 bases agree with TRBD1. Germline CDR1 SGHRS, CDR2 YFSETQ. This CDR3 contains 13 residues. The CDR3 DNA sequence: TGCGCCAGCAGCTTGGGAGGGGGCAGGGAGCGAAACTTC. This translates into CASSLGGGRERNF. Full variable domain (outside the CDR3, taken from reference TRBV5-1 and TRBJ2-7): KAGVTQTPRYLIKTRGQQVTLSCSPISGHRSVSWYQQTPGQGLQFLFEYFSETQRNKGNFPGRFSGRQFSNSRSEMNVSTLELGDSALYLCASSLGGGRERNFGPGTRLTVT.

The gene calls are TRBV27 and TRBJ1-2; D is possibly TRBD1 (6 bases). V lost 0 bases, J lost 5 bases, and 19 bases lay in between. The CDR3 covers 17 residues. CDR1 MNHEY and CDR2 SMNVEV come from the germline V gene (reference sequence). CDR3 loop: CASSLSPRGGRGYGYTF. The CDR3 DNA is TGTGCCAGCAGTTTATCCCCTCGAGGGGGAAGGGGGTATGGCTACACCTTC.

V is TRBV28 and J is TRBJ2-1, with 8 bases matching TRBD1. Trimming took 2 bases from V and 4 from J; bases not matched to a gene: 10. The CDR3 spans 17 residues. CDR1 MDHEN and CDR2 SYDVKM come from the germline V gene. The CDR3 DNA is TGTGCCAGCAGTTTACTAGGACAGGGCTTAGTGTACAATGAGCAGTTCTTC. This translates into CASSLLGQGLVYNEQFF.

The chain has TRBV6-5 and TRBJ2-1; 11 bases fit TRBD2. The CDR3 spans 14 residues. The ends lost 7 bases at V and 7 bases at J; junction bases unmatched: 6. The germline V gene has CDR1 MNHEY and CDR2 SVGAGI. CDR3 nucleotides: TGTGCCAGCACCCTGACTAGCGGGGAAAATGAGCAGTTCTTC. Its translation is CASTLTSGENEQFF.

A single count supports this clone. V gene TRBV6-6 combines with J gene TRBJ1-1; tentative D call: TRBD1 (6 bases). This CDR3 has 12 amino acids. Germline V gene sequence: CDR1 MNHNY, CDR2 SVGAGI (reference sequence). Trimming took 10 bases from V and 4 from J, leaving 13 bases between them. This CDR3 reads CATRGLVTEAFF. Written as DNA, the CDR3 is TGTGCCACGAGGGGGTTGGTCACTGAAGCTTTCTTT.

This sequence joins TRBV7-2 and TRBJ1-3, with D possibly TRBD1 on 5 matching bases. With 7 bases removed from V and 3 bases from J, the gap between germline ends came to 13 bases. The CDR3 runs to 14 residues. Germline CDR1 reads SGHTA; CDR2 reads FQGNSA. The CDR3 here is CASTGLGVGNTIYF. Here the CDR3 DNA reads TGTGCCAGCACGGGACTGGGGGTTGGAAACACCATATATTTT.

The CDR3 region has the DNA TGCGCCAGCAGCCTGGTAGCCCCGGGCAATCAGCCCCAGCATTTT. Its protein is CASSLVAPGNQPQHF. The chain combines TRBV4-1 with TRBJ1-5, with no clear D. CDR1 and CDR2 from the germline V gene are MGHRA and YSYEKL. This CDR3 region has 15 residues. The V end lost 4 bases, the J end lost 2 bases, and 12 bases lay between the germline ends.

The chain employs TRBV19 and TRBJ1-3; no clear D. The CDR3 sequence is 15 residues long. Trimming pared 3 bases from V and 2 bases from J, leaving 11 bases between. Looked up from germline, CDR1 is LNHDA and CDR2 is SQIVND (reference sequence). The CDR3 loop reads CASSIGQTAGNTIYF. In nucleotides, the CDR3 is TGTGCCAGTAGTATCGGGCAGACCGCTGGAAACACCATATATTTT.

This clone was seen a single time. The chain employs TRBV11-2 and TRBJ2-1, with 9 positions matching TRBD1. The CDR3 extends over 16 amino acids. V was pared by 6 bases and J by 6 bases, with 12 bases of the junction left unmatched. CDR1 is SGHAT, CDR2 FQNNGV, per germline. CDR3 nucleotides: TGTGCCAGCAGAAAACCCGGGACAGGGCCTCCCAATGAGCAGTTCTTC. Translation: CASRKPGTGPPNEQFF.

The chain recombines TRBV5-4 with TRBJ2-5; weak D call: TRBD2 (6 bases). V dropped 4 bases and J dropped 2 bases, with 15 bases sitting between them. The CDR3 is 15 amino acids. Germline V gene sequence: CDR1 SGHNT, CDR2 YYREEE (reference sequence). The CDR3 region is CASSPGGNSQETQYF. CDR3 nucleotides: TGTGCCAGCAGCCCCGGGGGAAACTCACAAGAGACCCAGTACTTC. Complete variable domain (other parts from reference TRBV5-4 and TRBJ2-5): ETGVTQSPTHLIKTRGQQVTLRCSSQSGHNTVSWYQQALGQGPQFIFQYYREEENGRGNFPPRFSGLQFPNYSSELNVNALELDDSALYLCASSPGGNSQETQYFGPGTRLLVL.

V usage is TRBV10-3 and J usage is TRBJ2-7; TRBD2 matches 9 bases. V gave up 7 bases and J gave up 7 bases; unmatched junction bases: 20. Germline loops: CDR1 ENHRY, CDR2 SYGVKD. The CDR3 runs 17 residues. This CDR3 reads CAINAQGGREGPKEQYF. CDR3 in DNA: TGTGCCATCAACGCCCAGGGCGGGCGGGAGGGCCCGAAAGAGCAGTACTTC.

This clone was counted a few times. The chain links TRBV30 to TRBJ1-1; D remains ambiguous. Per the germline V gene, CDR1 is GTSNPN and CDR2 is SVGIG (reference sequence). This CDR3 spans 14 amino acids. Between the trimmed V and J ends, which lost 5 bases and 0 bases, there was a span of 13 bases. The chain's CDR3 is CAWGDSPMNTEAFF. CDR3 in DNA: TGTGCCTGGGGAGACTCCCCCATGAACACTGAAGCTTTCTTT. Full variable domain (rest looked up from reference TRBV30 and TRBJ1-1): SQTIHQWPATLVQPVGSPLSLECTVEGTSNPNLYWYRQAAGRGLQLLFYSVGIGQISSEVPQNLSASRPQDRQFILSSKKLLLSDSGFYLCAWGDSPMNTEAFFGQGTRLTVV.